These 16 T cell receptor beta chains came from one sample sequenced in a study of metastatic and nonmetastatic thyroid tumors. No treatment of any kind had been given to any patient before thyroid surgery. TCRdb re-called the PCR reads through MiXCR. The sample contains approximately 70,000 clones, roughly 18% of which appear only once. Sequenced: blood. All receptors come from a female donor with papillary thyroid cancer or a benign thyroid nodule (not recorded which). Some clones in this sample may be carry-over from other donors' samples.

In its sample, this clone was seen once. With a much larger clone just one base away, this may be a read error. This chain connects TRBV20-1 to TRBJ2-5, with D possibly matching TRBD2 (6 bases). This CDR3 has 10 residues. Germline V gene lookup returns CDR1 DFQATT and CDR2 SNEGSKA (reference sequence). CDR3 sequence: CSPPGETKYF. In DNA form, the CDR3 reads TGCAGTCCCCCGGGGGAGACCAAGTACTTC.

This clone came up many times. The genes are TRBV5-1 and TRBJ2-7, with 13 bases lining up with TRBD2. The CDR3 sequence is 16 residues long. The J segment lost 0 bases and the V segment lost 2 bases, leaving 2 bases of the junction unmatched. Per the germline V gene, CDR1 is SGHRS and CDR2 is YFSETQ. CDR3 coding DNA: TGCGCCAGCAGCTTACTAGCGGGAGGGAGCTCCTACGAGCAGTACTTC. Translation: CASSLLAGGSSYEQYF. Combining the CDR3 with reference TRBV5-1 and TRBJ2-7 gives the whole variable domain KAGVTQTPRYLIKTRGQQVTLSCSPISGHRSVSWYQQTPGQGLQFLFEYFSETQRNKGNFPGRFSGRQFSNSRSEMNVSTLELGDSALYLCASSLLAGGSSYEQYFGPGTRLTVT.

Points on this clone: A read error may explain this, as a much larger clone is one base away. The chain combines TRBV25-1 with TRBJ2-1, with unresolved D. Germline CDR1 and CDR2: MGHDK and SYGVNS. The CDR3 covers 12 residues. CDR3 sequence (DNA): TGTGCCATCAGTGAATGGCTCAATGAGCAGTTCTTC. Translated: CAISEWLNEQFF.

Comments on this clone: A much more abundant neighbour one base away suggests this may be a read error. The gene calls are TRBV29-1 and TRBJ1-2, with unresolved D. The CDR3 consists of 12 residues. The V end was cut by 5 bases, the J end by 2 bases, with 9 bases between. CDR1 SQVTM and CDR2 ANQGSEA come from the germline V gene. As DNA, the CDR3 is TGCAGCGTTTACCCCCAAAACTATGGCTACACCTTC. Protein: CSVYPQNYGYTF. Full variable domain (missing parts from reference TRBV29-1 and TRBJ1-2): SAVISQKPSRDICQRGTSLTIQCQVDSQVTMMFWYRQQPGQSLTLIATANQGSEATYESGFVIDKFPISRPNLTFSTLTVSNMSPEDSSIYLCSVYPQNYGYTFGSGTRLTVV.

The genes are TRBV7-6 and TRBJ2-5, with D perhaps being TRBD1 or TRBD2 (5 bases each). The V gene's germline CDR1 is SGHVS and CDR2 FNYEAQ. V lost 1 base to trimming and J lost 7 bases, with 13 bases between them. The CDR3 extends over 14 amino acids. This CDR3 reads CASSLGMGVGTQYF. CDR3 sequence (DNA): TGTGCCAGCAGCTTAGGGATGGGGGTAGGGACCCAGTACTTC.

This clone was seen ten or more times. Given a much more abundant clone one base away, this may be a read error. CDR3 coding DNA: TGTGCCAGCAGCTCCACAGATACGCAGTATTTT. Translation gives CASSSTDTQYF. The chain uses TRBV5-6 and TRBJ2-3; D is ambiguous. The length of the CDR3 is 11 residues. V dropped 3 bases and J dropped 2 bases, with 1 base sitting between them. Germline CDR1 is SGHDT and CDR2 is YYEEEE.

This clone was recorded at least ten times. V is TRBV7-8 and J is TRBJ2-5; D gene ambiguous. Germline V gene lookup returns CDR1 SGHVS and CDR2 FQNEAQ. Trimming took off 7 bases at V and 4 bases at J, with 16 bases between the two ends. There are 14 residues in the CDR3. The CDR3 DNA reads as TGTGCCAGCACTTTATACCTTACGGCAGAGACCCAGTACTTC. Encoded protein: CASTLYLTAETQYF.

This clone showed up many times. A much larger clone lies a single base off, so this may be a read error. This chain joins TRBV6-4 and TRBJ2-3; D unresolved. The V end was cut by 8 bases, the J end by 0 bases, with 18 bases between. The CDR3 consists of 16 residues. Germline assignment: CDR1 MRHNA and CDR2 SNTAGT. As DNA, the CDR3 is TGTGCCAGCCGCCACTATGAGATCTGTAGCACAGATACGCAGTATTTT. It specifies CASRHYEICSTDTQYF.

This chain links TRBV6-6 with TRBJ1-6; 9 positions agree with TRBD1. V trimming: 2 bases; J trimming: 9 bases; junction bases outside the gene matches: 8. This CDR3 region has 16 residues. Germline values: CDR1 MNHNY, CDR2 SVGAGI (reference sequence). CDR3 sequence (DNA): TGTGCCAGCAGTTACCCAAGACAGGGGGAAGGTTCACCCCTCCACTTT. Protein: CASSYPRQGEGSPLHF.

The V and J genes are TRBV12-3 or TRBV12-4 and TRBJ1-6; D might be TRBD1 (6 bases). The V gene lost 3 bases and the J gene lost 10 bases, with 16 bases spanning the gap. There are 15 residues in the CDR3. The CDR3 loop is CASSFQQGSPSPLHF. Here the CDR3 DNA reads TGTGCCAGCAGTTTCCAGCAGGGGTCGCCCTCACCCCTCCACTTT.

This clone was seen ten or more times. The CDR3 DNA reads TGTGCCAGCAGCCGGGTCTCCCCATACGAGCAGTACTTC. This gives the protein CASSRVSPYEQYF. The V and J genes are TRBV14 and TRBJ2-7; no reliable D call. V lost 4 bases and J lost 4, with 11 bases in between. The germline CDR1 and CDR2 sequences are SGHDN and FVKESK. There are 13 residues in the CDR3.

On this clone itself: The junction and the germline gene differ at one end; a read error may be behind it. The gene calls are TRBV13 and TRBJ2-3; D not resolved. Germline-derived CDR1 and CDR2 are PRHDT and FYEKMQ (reference sequence). CDR3 size: 13 residues. This chain's CDR3 is CASRLGCTDTQYF. CDR3 coding DNA: TGTGCCAGCAGGCTGGGATGCACAGATACACAGTATTTT.

In this sample, this clone turned up many times. The chain combines TRBV3-1 with TRBJ2-3; D tentatively reads TRBD1 or TRBD2 (6 bases each). There are 15 residues in the CDR3. Germline CDR1 is LGHDT and CDR2 is YNNKEL (reference sequence). Trimming took 4 bases from V and 0 from J, leaving 11 bases between them. CDR3 DNA sequence: TGTGCCAGCAGCCCTCAGGGGACTAGCACAGATACGCAGTATTTT. It translates to CASSPQGTSTDTQYF.

This clone was recorded at least ten times. The J gene is TRBJ1-2, the V gene TRBV6-1; D perhaps matches TRBD1 (6 bases). The V gene lost 7 bases and the J gene lost 4 bases, with 13 bases spanning the gap. Germline CDR1 reads MNHNS; CDR2 reads SASEGT. This CDR3 spans 13 amino acids. CDR3 in DNA: TGTGCCAGCACAGGGGCCCTGGTCTATGGCTACACCTTC. As protein: CASTGALVYGYTF.

This clone was found many times. The rearrangement links TRBV11-1 to TRBJ2-1; TRBD1 is a possible D gene (5 bases). The CDR3 has 18 amino acids. From germline, CDR1 is SGHAT and CDR2 FQDESV (reference sequence). V was cut by 4 bases and J by 2 bases, with 21 bases left in between. The chain's CDR3 is CASSSPSQGDLTYNEQFF. CDR3 sequence (DNA): TGTGCCAGCAGCTCACCTTCTCAGGGTGACCTGACCTACAATGAGCAGTTCTTC. Using reference TRBV11-1 and TRBJ2-1 for the parts outside the CDR3, the full variable domain is EAEVAQSPRYKITEKSQAVAFWCDPISGHATLYWYRQILGQGPELLVQFQDESVVDDSQLPKDRFSAERLKGVDSTLKIQPAELGDSAMYLCASSSPSQGDLTYNEQFFGPGTRLTVL.

The rearrangement uses TRBV14 and TRBJ1-1; D unclear. The CDR3 is 14 residues long. Germline V CDR1 and CDR2: SGHDN, FVKESK. Trimming cost V 2 bases and J 4 bases, with 11 bases left between them. CDR3 sequence (DNA): TGTGCCAGCAGCCAACACTCCCCCGGCACTGAAGCTTTCTTT. Encoded protein: CASSQHSPGTEAFF.